The 21 T cell receptor beta chains presented below share a single source sample, sequenced in a study of regulatory T cells in long-lasting Graves disease. Construction of the TCR beta libraries employed iRepertoire HTBI primers in conjunction with Arm-PCR of CDR3 regions. TCRdb itself ran the multiplex PCR reads through MiXCR, one entry per CDR3 protein. This repertoire shows a few hundred thousand distinct CDR3 sequences, 20% to 25% found once; its top ten account for around 7%. Time point meaning: persistent/refractory GD, antithyroid drugs over 5 years with positive TRAb. PBMCs provided the RNA from which the TCR library was made. The material sequenced was peripheral blood mononuclear cells (PBMCs), taken when the disease was refractory, from a patient treated with antithyroid drugs. These receptors were taken from a female donor with Graves disease.

This clonotype was observed many times. The chain recombines TRBV12-3 or TRBV12-4 with TRBJ1-4; D unresolved. V dropped 5 bases and J dropped 0 bases, with 7 bases sitting between them. CDR3 length equals 14 residues. The CDR3 protein is CASSEASTNEKLFF. In DNA, the CDR3 is TGTGCCAGCAGTGAGGCCTCAACTAATGAAAAACTGTTTTTT.

This clonotype appeared a few times. The J gene is TRBJ1-1, the V gene TRBV11-2, with 10 bases identical to TRBD1. Germline CDR1 reads SGHAT; CDR2 reads FQNNGV. CDR3 length: 18 residues. J lost 3 bases, V lost 5 bases, and 15 bases had no gene match. The CDR3 sequence is CASSGYRDRGGRDTEAFF. CDR3 nucleotide sequence: TGTGCCAGCAGCGGGTACAGGGACAGGGGAGGCCGGGACACTGAAGCTTTCTTT.

This clonotype was counted once. The chain has TRBV19 and TRBJ1-6, with 9 bases identical to TRBD1. The CDR3 extends over 17 amino acids. V shed 9 bases, J shed 3 bases, and the junction held 12 bases outside the gene matches. Germline CDR1 LNHDA, CDR2 SQIVND (reference sequence). The CDR3 loop is CASNLGQGRGYNSPLHF. The DNA for the CDR3 is TGTGCCAGCAACCTGGGACAGGGAAGAGGCTATAATTCACCCCTCCACTTT.

V is TRBV20-1 and J is TRBJ2-5; 9 bases match TRBD2. The CDR3 covers 15 residues. The V gene's germline CDR1 is DFQATT and CDR2 SNEGSKA (reference sequence). V shed 0 bases and J 5 bases; nucleotides not matched to a gene: 7. Here the CDR3 DNA reads TGCAGTGCTAGAGATTTTGCTAGCGGGACGGAGACCCAGTACTTC. This translates into CSARDFASGTETQYF.

This clonotype was detected many times. The rearrangement joins TRBV19 to TRBJ1-6; the D gene is possibly TRBD1 (6 bases). Germline assignment: CDR1 LNHDA and CDR2 SQIVND (reference sequence). The CDR3 is 16 residues long. Trimming shortened V by 0 bases and J by 2 bases, and 8 bases separated the two germline ends. The CDR3 bases are TGTGCCAGTAGTATAGACCGGACAGCCTATAATTCACCCCTCCACTTT. It translates to CASSIDRTAYNSPLHF.

Many counts were recorded for this clonotype. V and J are TRBV6-5 and TRBJ1-1; D is perhaps TRBD1 (6 bases). The ends were cut back, 2 bases at V and 0 bases at J, with 16 bases in the middle. The CDR3 length is 17 residues. CDR1 is MNHEY, CDR2 SVGAGI, per germline. The CDR3 region has the DNA TGTGCCAGCAGTTACGACCCCCCAGGGGTCATGAACACTGAAGCTTTCTTT. Translating gives CASSYDPPGVMNTEAFF.

The chain joins TRBV9 to TRBJ2-7; D possibly uses TRBD1 or TRBD2 (5 bases each). This CDR3 comprises 16 residues. CDR1 and CDR2 from the germline V gene are SGDLS and YYNGEE. The V and J ends lost 3 bases and 1 base respectively, with 17 bases between them. CDR3 nucleotide sequence: TGTGCCAGCAGCGGCTGGGACGGTGAGGGGTCCTACGAGCAGTACTTC. Translated: CASSGWDGEGSYEQYF. Using reference TRBV9 and TRBJ2-7 for the parts outside the CDR3, the full variable domain is DSGVTQTPKHLITATGQRVTLRCSPRSGDLSVYWYQQSLDQGLQFLIQYYNGEERAKGNILERFSAQQFPDLHSELNLSSLELGDSALYFCASSGWDGEGSYEQYFGPGTRLTVT.

V and J are TRBV27 and TRBJ2-2; 11 nucleotides agree with TRBD1. Per germline, CDR1 MNHEY and CDR2 SMNVEV (reference sequence). With 5 bases clipped from V and 2 bases from J, the junction kept 7 bases outside the gene matches. This CDR3 comprises 17 residues. CDR3: CASSVGQGVLNTGELFF. The CDR3 DNA reads as TGTGCCAGCAGTGTGGGACAGGGGGTTTTAAACACCGGGGAGCTGTTTTTT.

This clonotype was found a few times. This clone may be a read error of a much larger clone one base away. The rearrangement joins TRBV12-5 to TRBJ1-4; a weak D match, TRBD1 (6 bases). CDR1 is LGHNT and CDR2 is FRNRAP in the germline V gene. The length of the CDR3 is 12 residues. Trimming removed 5 bases at V and 10 bases at J, with 11 bases between. In DNA form, the CDR3 reads TGTGCTAGTGGTGCGGACAGAGGAAAACTGTTTTTT. This gives the protein CASGADRGKLFF.

The V and J genes are TRBV6-1 and TRBJ2-1; D ambiguous. The CDR3 contains 18 residues. Germline assignment: CDR1 MNHNS and CDR2 SASEGT. Trimming left V 1 base short and J 0 bases short, with 16 bases between. Here the CDR3 reads CASSEVVVEISSYNEQFF. The DNA for the CDR3 is TGTGCCAGCAGTGAAGTGGTTGTGGAAATCAGCTCCTACAATGAGCAGTTCTTC.

This clonotype has at least ten counts. The chain links TRBV3-1 to TRBJ2-5; D tentatively fits TRBD1 or TRBD2 (6 bases each). The CDR3 contains 15 residues. V lost 4 bases and J lost 5, with 17 bases in between. Germline V gene sequence: CDR1 LGHDT, CDR2 YNNKEL (reference sequence). The CDR3 sequence is CASSRNEGGWETQYF. In DNA, the CDR3 is TGTGCCAGCAGCCGCAATGAGGGGGGCTGGGAGACCCAGTACTTC.

This clonotype occurred a few times. V usage is TRBV6-5 and J usage is TRBJ2-7; TRBD2 matches 12 bases. This CDR3 region has 17 residues. J lost 4 bases, V lost 2 bases, and 9 bases had no gene match. The germline V gene has CDR1 MNHEY and CDR2 SVGAGI. DNA of the CDR3: TGTGCCAGCAGTTACCCGCCGACTAGCGGGAGATCTTACGAGCAGTACTTC. Its translation: CASSYPPTSGRSYEQYF.

The genes are TRBV6-5 and TRBJ1-4; 10 bases align to TRBD1. After removal of 6 bases from V and 11 bases from J, the junction contained 12 bases not matched to a gene. The CDR3 covers 15 residues. Looked up from germline, CDR1 is MNHEY and CDR2 is SVGAGI. The CDR3 sequence: CASSYPGQGLRKLFF. CDR3 nucleotides: TGTGCCAGCAGCTACCCGGGACAGGGGCTCAGGAAACTGTTTTTT.

This clonotype was observed at least ten times. The V and J genes are TRBV7-9 and TRBJ2-7, with a weak D call TRBD1 (5 bases). The germline V gene has CDR1 SEHNR and CDR2 FQNEAQ (reference sequence). Trimming took 0 bases from V and 0 from J, leaving 9 bases between them. The CDR3 is 15 residues long. The CDR3 loop reads CASSLAPDNSYEQYF. CDR3 bases: TGTGCCAGCAGCTTAGCCCCGGACAACTCCTACGAGCAGTACTTC.

In the case of this clonotype: This clone may be a read error of a much larger clone one base away. This sequence joins TRBV6-2 or TRBV6-3 and TRBJ1-1; TRBD1 matches at 10 bases. J lost 4 bases, V lost 5 bases, and 10 bases had no gene match. The CDR3 has 16 residues. From germline, CDR1 is MNHEY and CDR2 SVGEGT. The CDR3 bases are TGTGCCAGCAGTCCCTGGGACAGGGGAGGCCTCACTGAAGCTTTCTTT. This translates into CASSPWDRGGLTEAFF.

This clonotype showed up many times. The chain carries TRBV2 and TRBJ2-5; TRBD1 or TRBD2 may be the D gene (5 bases each). V was clipped by 7 bases and J by 4 bases, with 13 bases between them. This CDR3 is 13 amino acids long. CDR1 and CDR2 from the germline V gene are SNHLY and FYNNEI. DNA for the CDR3: TGTGCCAGCATTCGGGAAAGGGGAGAGACCCAGTACTTC. It codes for CASIRERGETQYF.

This clonotype was counted only a few times. The chain combines TRBV12-5 with TRBJ1-5; 9 bases agree with TRBD1. The CDR3 is made up of 13 amino acids. Trimming at V came to 6 bases and at J to 5 bases, leaving 2 bases not matched to a gene. Germline V gives CDR1 LGHNT, CDR2 FRNRAP. In DNA, the CDR3 is TGTGCTAGTGGGACAGGGGGATATCAGCCCCAGCATTTT. This sequence encodes CASGTGGYQPQHF.

This clonotype was seen only a few times. The J gene is TRBJ2-7, the V gene TRBV7-9, with D perhaps assigned TRBD1 or TRBD2 (5 bases each). The CDR3 totals 13 residues. Germline V gene data show CDR1 as SEHNR and CDR2 as FQNEAQ (reference sequence). V lost 8 bases and J 2 bases, leaving 13 bases between the germline ends. This CDR3 is CASRGAGTYEQYF. The CDR3 coding sequence is TGTGCCAGCCGAGGGGCCGGCACCTACGAGCAGTACTTC.

On this clonotype itself: With a much larger clone just one base away, this may be a read error. J is TRBJ2-2 and V is TRBV29-1; the match to TRBD2 covers 7 bases. Germline assignment: CDR1 SQVTM and CDR2 ANQGSEA. The CDR3 totals 15 residues. CDR3 DNA sequence: TGCAGCGTTGAACAGGCTAGCGGTGGGAGCGGGGAGCCGTTTTTT. As protein: CSVEQASGGSGEPFF.

The rearrangement joins TRBV7-2 to TRBJ1-5, with D possibly TRBD1 on 6 matching bases. CDR1 and CDR2 from the germline V gene are SGHTA and FQGNSA. This CDR3 has 14 residues. Trimming stripped 2 bases from V and 11 bases from J, with 16 bases between. The CDR3 region has the DNA TGTGCCAGCAGCTTAACCTCCCAAGGGGGGACCCAGCATTTT. This sequence encodes CASSLTSQGGTQHF.

To note about this clonotype: The limits of the CDR3 on the DNA are not certain, so only TCRdb's listed CDR3 is given. The chain joins TRBV6-5 to TRBJ1-2; the table names TRBD1, a call not compared with the DNA. CDR1 is MNHEY, CDR2 SVGAGI, per germline. 13 amino acids form the CDR3, both terminal residues included. The CDR3: CASSSSDRDGCTF.